This entry concerns a single T cell receptor (beta chain). Its cognate antigen is unknown. Sequencing used immunoSEQ multiplex PCR; TCRdb keeps in-frame clones, though not all of them. Among about 240,000 clones, around 85% were seen once, and the ten largest hold around 1.2%. The data were obtained in a study of cytomegalovirus exposure and HLA in healthy donors. Overall study context: A later analysis reported the same platform for the 95 to 150 validation repertoires and the roughly 650 first-cohort repertoires.

Germline V gene data show CDR1 as SEHNR and CDR2 as FQNEAQ (reference sequence). CDR3 length equals 15 residues. The ends were cut back, 5 bases at V and 1 base at J, with 14 bases in the middle. Whole-study findings and limits: It was reportedly the case that the classifier diagnosed cytomegalovirus status with high specificity and sensitivity. Later, an analysis found that TCR clusters from the first cohort tended to co-occur in the 130 or so validation repertoires. The study listed some 160 cytomegalovirus-associated TCR beta chains.

Input material: PBMCs. The chain joins TRBV7-9 to TRBJ2-5; perhaps TRBD2 as D (5 bases). The TCR comes from a woman aged 30 to 39 in good health and CMV-seropositive. CDR3 sequence: CASSPPLLVQETQYF. The CDR3 DNA sequence: TGTGCCAGCAGCCCACCCTTACTAGTCCAAGAGACCCAGTACTTC.